This T cell receptor beta chain originates from a study of shared clonotypes between healthy human individuals. CD45RO-negative, CCR7-positively selected cells formed the naive CD8 fraction, excluding terminally differentiated effector memory CD45RA+ cells. Between the trimmed V and J ends, which lost 8 bases and 11 bases, there was a span of 17 bases. Germline CDR1 reads LNHDA; CDR2 reads SQIVND (reference sequence). The CDR3 is 12 residues long. The repertoire was sequenced with immunoSEQ multiplex PCR; TCRdb's copy has only in-frame clones and lacks some. This sample yields millions of clones, of which about 95% are seen a single time; around 1.1% belongs to the top ten.

Sequenced input: naive CD8+ T cells sorted from blood. The chain employs TRBV19 and TRBJ2-3, with a possible D match to TRBD1 (6 bases). This clonotype was obtained from a man aged 18 to 30 in good health. In DNA form, the CDR3 reads TGTGCCAGTGTGGGATCAGGGGTTGAGCAGTATTTT. It codes for CASVGSGVEQYF.